This T cell receptor (beta chain) stems from a study of T-cell memory formation after mild COVID-19. Notes on the study in general: Memory cells collected pre-infection included some clones that later responded, suggesting cross-reactive memory joined. Those CD4+ clones that contracted were mainly in CM and EM (CD8+ ones in EMRA). Whereas later expanders leaned CD4+, clones contracting day 15 to 85 showed a balanced CD4/CD8 makeup.

At least ten counts were recorded for this clonotype. Its antigen remains unidentified. 5'RACE primed from the constant segment yielded TCR alpha and TCR beta cDNA libraries bearing sample barcodes and UMIs. TCRdb reprocessed the 5' RACE reads with MiXCR, giving one entry per CDR3 protein. The profile shows fewer than 700,000 distinct CDR3 sequences, about a sixth of them singletons. The V segment lost 8 bases and the J segment 9 bases; nucleotides outside the gene matches: 18. Germline values: CDR1 SQVTM, CDR2 ANQGSEA. The CDR3 is made up of 15 amino acids. This chain connects TRBV29-1 to TRBJ2-1, with TRBD2 identical over 8 bases. The specimen was PBMCs or a T cell subset sorted from them (not recorded which). The sequence was obtained from an adult woman who had mild COVID-19 (a few samples of this study predate the infection). Cell type and time point are not known. The CDR3 DNA follows: TGCAGCCTCAGGCTTATAGCGGGGAGAATGAGTGAGCAGTTCTTC. Protein sequence: CSLRLIAGRMSEQFF.